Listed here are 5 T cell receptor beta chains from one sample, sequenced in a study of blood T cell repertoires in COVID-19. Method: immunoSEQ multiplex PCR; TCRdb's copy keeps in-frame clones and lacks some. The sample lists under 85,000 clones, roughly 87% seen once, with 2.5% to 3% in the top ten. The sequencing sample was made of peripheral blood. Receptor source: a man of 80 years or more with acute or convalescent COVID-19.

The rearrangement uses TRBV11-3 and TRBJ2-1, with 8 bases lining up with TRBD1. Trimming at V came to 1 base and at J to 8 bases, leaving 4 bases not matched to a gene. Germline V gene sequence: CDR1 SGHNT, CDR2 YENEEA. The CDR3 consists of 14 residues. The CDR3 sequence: CASSLGQGWHEQFF. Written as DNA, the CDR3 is TGTGCCAGCAGCTTAGGACAGGGGTGGCATGAGCAGTTCTTC.

The CDR3 here is CASSILAGGTDTQYF. As DNA, the CDR3 is TGTGCCAGTAGTATCCTAGCGGGAGGTACAGATACGCAGTATTTT. The gene calls are TRBV19 and TRBJ2-3; TRBD2 matches at 11 bases. The J segment lost 3 bases and the V segment lost 3 bases, leaving 2 bases of the junction unmatched. CDR3 length equals 15 residues. Per the germline V gene, CDR1 is LNHDA and CDR2 is SQIVND (reference sequence).

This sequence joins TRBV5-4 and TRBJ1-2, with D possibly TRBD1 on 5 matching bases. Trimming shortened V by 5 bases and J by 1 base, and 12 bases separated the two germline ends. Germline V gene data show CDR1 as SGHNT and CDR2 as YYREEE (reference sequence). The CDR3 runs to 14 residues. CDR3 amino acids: CASSPAGVNYGYTF. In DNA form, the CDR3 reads TGTGCCAGCAGTCCCGCGGGGGTTAACTATGGCTACACCTTC.

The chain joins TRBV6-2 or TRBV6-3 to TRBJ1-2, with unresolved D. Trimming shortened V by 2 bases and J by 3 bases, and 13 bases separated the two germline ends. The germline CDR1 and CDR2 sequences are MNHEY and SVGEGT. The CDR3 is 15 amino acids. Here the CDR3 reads CASSYEISFDYGYTF. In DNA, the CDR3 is TGTGCCAGCAGTTACGAGATCTCATTCGACTATGGCTACACCTTC.

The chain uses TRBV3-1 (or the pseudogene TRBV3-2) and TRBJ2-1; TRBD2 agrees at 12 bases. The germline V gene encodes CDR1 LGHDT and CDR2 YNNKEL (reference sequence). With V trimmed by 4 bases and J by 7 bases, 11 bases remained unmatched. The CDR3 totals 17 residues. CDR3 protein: CASSPSRGLAGLNEQFF. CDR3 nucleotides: TGTGCCAGCAGCCCCTCCAGGGGACTAGCGGGTTTGAATGAGCAGTTCTTC.